This T cell receptor beta chain was captured in a study of blood T cell repertoires in COVID-19. Germline V CDR1 and CDR2: LGHNT, FRNRAP. Trimming removed 5 bases from V and 6 bases from J; junction bases left unmatched: 7. The CDR3 spans 14 residues. Here immunoSEQ multiplex PCR was the method, and the copy in TCRdb shows in-frame clones only, minus some. The sample yields 150,000 to 200,000 clones, around 82% seen once. Sequences were obtained from peripheral blood. The source of this sequence is a man aged 65-85 years with active or convalescent COVID-19. The chain joins TRBV12-5 to TRBJ1-5; the match to TRBD1 covers 7 bases. The CDR3 loop reads CASGATGTVQPQHF. In DNA, the CDR3 is TGTGCTAGTGGTGCGACAGGGACGGTTCAGCCCCAGCATTTT.